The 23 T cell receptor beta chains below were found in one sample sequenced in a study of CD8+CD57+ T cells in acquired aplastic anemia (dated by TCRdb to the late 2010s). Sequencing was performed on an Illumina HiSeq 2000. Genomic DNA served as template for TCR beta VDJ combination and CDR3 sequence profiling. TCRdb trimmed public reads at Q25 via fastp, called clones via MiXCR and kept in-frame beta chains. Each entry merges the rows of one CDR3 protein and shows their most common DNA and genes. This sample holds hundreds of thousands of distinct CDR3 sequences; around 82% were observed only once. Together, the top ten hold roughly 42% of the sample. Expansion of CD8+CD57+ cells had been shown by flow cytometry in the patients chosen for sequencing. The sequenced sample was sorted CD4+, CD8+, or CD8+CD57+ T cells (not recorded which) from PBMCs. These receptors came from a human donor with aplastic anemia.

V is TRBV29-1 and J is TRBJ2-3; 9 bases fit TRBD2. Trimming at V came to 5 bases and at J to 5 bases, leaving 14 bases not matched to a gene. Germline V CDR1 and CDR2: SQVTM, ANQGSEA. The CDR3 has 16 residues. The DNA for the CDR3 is TGCAGCGTTTATCTAAGGAGCGGGGGGTATAGAGATACGCAGTATTTT. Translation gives CSVYLRSGGYRDTQYF.

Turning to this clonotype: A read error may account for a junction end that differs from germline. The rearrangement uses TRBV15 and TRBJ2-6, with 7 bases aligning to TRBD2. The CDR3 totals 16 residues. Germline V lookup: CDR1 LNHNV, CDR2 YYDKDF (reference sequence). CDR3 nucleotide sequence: TGTGCCAGCAGCTTAGCGGGTAGCTACGGGGCCAAGGTCCTCAGTTTC. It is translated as CASSLAGSYGAKVLSF.

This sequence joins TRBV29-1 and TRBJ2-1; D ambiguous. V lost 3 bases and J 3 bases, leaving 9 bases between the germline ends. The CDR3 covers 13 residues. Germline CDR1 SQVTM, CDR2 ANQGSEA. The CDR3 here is CSVDLDNYNEQFF. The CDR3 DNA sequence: TGCAGCGTTGACCTTGACAACTACAATGAGCAGTTCTTC.

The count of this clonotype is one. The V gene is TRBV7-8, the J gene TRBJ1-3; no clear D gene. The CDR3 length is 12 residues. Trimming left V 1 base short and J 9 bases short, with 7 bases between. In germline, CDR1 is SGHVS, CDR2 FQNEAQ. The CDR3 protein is CASSLEGSTIYF. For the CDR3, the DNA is TGTGCCAGCAGCTTAGAAGGGAGCACCATATATTTT.

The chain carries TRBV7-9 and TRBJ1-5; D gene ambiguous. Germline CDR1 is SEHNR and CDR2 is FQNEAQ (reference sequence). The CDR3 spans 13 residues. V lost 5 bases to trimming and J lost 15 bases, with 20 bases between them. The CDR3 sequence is CASSLTRSQPRHF. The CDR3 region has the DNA TGTGCCAGCAGCCTTACAAGGAGCCAGCCCAGGCATTTT.

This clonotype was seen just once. The CDR3 nucleotides are TGTGCCAGACAGGGGACAAGGGAGACCCAGTACTACACCTTC. Translated: CARQGTRETQYYTF. The chain carries TRBV7-9 and TRBJ1-2, with 7 bases aligning to TRBD1. The germline V gene has CDR1 SEHNR and CDR2 FQNEAQ (reference sequence). The CDR3 sequence is 14 residues long. V gave up 9 bases and J gave up 10 bases; unmatched junction bases: 17.

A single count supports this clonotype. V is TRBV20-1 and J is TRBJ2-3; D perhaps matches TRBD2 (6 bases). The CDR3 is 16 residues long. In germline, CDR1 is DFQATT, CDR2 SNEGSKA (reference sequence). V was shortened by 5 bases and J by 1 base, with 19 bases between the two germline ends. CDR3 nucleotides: TGCAGTGCTCCCTCCTGGACTAAAGAGGGCACAGATACGCAGTATTTT. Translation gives CSAPSWTKEGTDTQYF.

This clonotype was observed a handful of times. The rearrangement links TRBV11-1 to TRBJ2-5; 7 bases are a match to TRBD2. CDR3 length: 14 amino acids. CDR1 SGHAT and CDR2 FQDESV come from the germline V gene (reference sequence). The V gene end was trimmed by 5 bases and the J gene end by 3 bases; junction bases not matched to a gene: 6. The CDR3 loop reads CASSLVSGEETQYF. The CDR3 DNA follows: TGTGCCAGCAGCCTAGTCAGCGGGGAAGAGACCCAGTACTTC.

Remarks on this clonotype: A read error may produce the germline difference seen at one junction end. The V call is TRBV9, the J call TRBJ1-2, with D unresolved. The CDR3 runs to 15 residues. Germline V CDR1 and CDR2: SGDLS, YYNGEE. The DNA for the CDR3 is TGTGCCAGCAGCGGATACCAGAACTCCTACAATGGCCACACCTTC. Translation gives CASSGYQNSYNGHTF.

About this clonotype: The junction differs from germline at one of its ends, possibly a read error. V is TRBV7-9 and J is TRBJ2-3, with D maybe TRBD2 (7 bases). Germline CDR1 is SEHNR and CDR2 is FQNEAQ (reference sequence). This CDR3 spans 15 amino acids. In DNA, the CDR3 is TGTGCCAGCAGCTTAACTCCCGGGGGGCTGGATATGCAGTATTTT. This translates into CASSLTPGGLDMQYF.

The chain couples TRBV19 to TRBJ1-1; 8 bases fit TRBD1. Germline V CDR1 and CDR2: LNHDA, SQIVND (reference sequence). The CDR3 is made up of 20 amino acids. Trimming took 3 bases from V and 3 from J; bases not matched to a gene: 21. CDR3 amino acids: CASSMTRQGTGGGVHTEAFF. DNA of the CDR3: TGTGCCAGTAGTATGACCAGACAGGGCACAGGGGGGGGCGTCCACACTGAAGCTTTCTTT. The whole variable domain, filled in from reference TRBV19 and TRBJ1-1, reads DGGITQSPKYLFRKEGQNVTLSCEQNLNHDAMYWYRQDPGQGLRLIYYSQIVNDFQKGDIAEGYSVSREKKESFPLTVTSAQKNPTAFYLCASSMTRQGTGGGVHTEAFFGQGTRLTVV.

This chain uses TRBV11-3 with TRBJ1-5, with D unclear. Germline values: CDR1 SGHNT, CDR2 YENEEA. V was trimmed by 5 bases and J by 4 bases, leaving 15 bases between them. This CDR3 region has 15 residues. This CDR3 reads CASSVGPTRNQPQHF. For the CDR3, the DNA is TGTGCCAGCAGCGTAGGTCCCACCCGAAATCAGCCCCAGCATTTT.

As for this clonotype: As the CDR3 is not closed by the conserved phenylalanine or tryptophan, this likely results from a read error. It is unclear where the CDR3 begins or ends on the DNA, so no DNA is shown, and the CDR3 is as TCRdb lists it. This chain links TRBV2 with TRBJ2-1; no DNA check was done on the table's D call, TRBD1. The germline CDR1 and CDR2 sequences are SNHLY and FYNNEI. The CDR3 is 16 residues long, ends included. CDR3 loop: CASSLRDRGPDTQYFG.

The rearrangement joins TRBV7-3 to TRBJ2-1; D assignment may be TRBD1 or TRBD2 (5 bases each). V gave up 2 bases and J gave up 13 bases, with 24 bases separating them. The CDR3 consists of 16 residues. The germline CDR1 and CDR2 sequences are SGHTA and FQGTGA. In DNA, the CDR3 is TGTGCCAGCAGCTTACCGGGTAGCGACGGGGCCGACGTCCAGTTCTTC. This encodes CASSLPGSDGADVQFF.

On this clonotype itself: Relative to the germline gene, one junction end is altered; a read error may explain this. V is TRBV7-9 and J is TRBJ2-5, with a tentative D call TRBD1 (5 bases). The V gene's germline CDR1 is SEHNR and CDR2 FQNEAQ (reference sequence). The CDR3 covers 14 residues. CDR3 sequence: CATSLGMAGNTQAF. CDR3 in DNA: TGTGCCACCAGCTTAGGCATGGCAGGGAACACTCAAGCTTTC. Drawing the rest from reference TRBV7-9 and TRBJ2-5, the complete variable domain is DTGVSQNPRHKITKRGQNVTFRCDPISEHNRLYWYRQTLGQGPEFLTYFQNEAQLEKSRLLSDRFSAERPKGSFSTLEIQRTEQGDSAMYLCATSLGMAGNTQAFGPGTRLLVL.

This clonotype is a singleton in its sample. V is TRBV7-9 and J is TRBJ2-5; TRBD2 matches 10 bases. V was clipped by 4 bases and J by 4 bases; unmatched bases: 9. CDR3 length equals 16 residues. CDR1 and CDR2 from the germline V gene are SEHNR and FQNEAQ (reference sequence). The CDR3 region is CASSWGASGSRETQYF. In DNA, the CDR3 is TGTGCCAGCAGCTGGGGGGCTAGCGGGAGCAGAGAGACCCAGTACTTC.

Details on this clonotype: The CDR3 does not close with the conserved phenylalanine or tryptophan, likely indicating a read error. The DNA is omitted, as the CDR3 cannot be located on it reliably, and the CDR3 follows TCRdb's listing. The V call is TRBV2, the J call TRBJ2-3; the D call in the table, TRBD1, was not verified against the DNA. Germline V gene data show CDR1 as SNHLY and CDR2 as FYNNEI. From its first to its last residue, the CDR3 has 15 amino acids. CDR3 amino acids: CASGDGATDTQYFGP.

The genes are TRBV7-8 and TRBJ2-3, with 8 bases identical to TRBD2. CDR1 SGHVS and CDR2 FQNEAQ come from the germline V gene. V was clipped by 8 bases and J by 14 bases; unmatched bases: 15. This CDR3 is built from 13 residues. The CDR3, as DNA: TGTGCCAGCGGGTTAGCGGGAACACCCGCGACGTATTTT. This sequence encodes CASGLAGTPATYF. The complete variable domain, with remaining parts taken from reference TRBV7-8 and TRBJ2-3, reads GAGVSQSPRYKVAKRGQDVALRCDPISGHVSLFWYQQALGQGPEFLTYFQNEAQLDKSGLPSDRFFAERPEGSVSTLKIQRTQQEDSAVYLCASGLAGTPATYFGPGTRLTVL.

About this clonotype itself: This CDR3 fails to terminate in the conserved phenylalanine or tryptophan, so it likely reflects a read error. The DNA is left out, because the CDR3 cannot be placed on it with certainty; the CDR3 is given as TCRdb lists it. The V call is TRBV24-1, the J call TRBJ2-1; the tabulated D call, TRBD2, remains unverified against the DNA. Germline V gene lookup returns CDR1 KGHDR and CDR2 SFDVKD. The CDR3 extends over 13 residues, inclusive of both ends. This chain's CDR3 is CASRQGPAGRPSI.

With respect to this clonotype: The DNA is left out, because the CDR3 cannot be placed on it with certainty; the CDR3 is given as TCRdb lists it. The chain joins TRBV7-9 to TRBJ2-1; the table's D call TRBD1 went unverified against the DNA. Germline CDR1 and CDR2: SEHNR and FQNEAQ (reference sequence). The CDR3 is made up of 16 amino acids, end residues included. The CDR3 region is CASSLWVLRASDTQFF.

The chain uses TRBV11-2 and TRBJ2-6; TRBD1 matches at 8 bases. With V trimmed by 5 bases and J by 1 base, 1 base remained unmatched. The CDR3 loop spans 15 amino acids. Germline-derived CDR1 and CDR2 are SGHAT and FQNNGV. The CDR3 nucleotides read TGTGCCAGCAGCCGGGACAGGTCTGGGGCCAACGTCCTGACTTTC. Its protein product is CASSRDRSGANVLTF.

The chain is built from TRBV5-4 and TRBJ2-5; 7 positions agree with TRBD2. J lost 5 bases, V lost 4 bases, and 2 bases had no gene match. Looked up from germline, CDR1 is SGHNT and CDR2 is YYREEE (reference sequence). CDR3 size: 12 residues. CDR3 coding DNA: TGTGCCAGCAGCGTGACTAGCGAGACCCAGTACTTC. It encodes CASSVTSETQYF.

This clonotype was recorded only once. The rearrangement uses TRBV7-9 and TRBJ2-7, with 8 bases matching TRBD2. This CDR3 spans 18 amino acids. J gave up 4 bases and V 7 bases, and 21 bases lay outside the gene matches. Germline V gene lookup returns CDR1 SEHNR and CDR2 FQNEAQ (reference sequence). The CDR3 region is CASTPHAGGEKLFYEQYV. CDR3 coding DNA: TGTGCCAGCACGCCACATGCGGGAGGCGAAAAACTGTTTTACGAGCAGTACGTC.